The rows below give T cell receptor beta chains drawn from one sample of a study of blood T cell repertoires in COVID-19. Assay: immunoSEQ multiplex PCR; the TCRdb copy retains only in-frame clones and omits some. Among under 250,000 clones listed, approximately 86% were seen once. Sequenced sample: peripheral blood. Receptors originate from a woman aged 60-75 years who had recovered from COVID-19. CDR3s include the opening cysteine and the closing phenylalanine or tryptophan. D genes are given only for firm matches. Clone size is not always given. Where it is, it says once, few, many or a class for expanded clones.

v_call,clone_size,j_call,d_call,cdr3_nt,cdr3_aa
TRBV6-6,.,TRBJ1-6,.,TGTGCCAGCAGTTACGACGGAGGGAATTCACCCCTCCACTTT,CASSYDGGNSPLHF
TRBV10-3,.,TRBJ1-1,.,TGTGCCATCAGGGGGGACTGGAACACTGAAGCTTTCTTT,CAIRGDWNTEAFF
TRBV5-1,.,TRBJ2-1,.,TGCGCCAGCAGCTTGCTCCTGAATGAGCAGTTCTTC,CASSLLLNEQFF
TRBV19,.,TRBJ1-1,.,TGTGCCAGTAGGGACAGATTGAACACTGAAGCTTTCTTT,CASRDRLNTEAFF
TRBV6-5,.,TRBJ1-2,.,TGTGCCAGCAGTTACTCCCGCGATCAACTTGGTGGCTACACCTTC,CASSYSRDQLGGYTF
TRBV6-2/TRBV6-3,.,TRBJ1-2,TRBD1,TGTGCCAGCAGTTCAAACGAAGGGGGCTTCTATGGCTACACCTTC,CASSSNEGGFYGYTF
TRBV6-1,.,TRBJ1-5,.,TGTGCCAGCAGTGAAATAGGGGCTAGCAATCAGCCCCAGCATTTT,CASSEIGASNQPQHF
TRBV27,.,TRBJ1-4,.,TGTGCCAGCAGTGGCGGGGGCCCTAATGAAAAACTGTTTTTT,CASSGGGPNEKLFF
TRBV4-2,many,TRBJ2-7,.,TGTGCCAGCAGCCCGCGGACAGGGAGGGACTACTACGAGCAGTACTTC,CASSPRTGRDYYEQYF
TRBV6-5,.,TRBJ2-7,TRBD1,TGTGCCAGCAGCCGGACAGGGGCCGAGCAGTACTTC,CASSRTGAEQYF
TRBV29-1,.,TRBJ1-1,.,TGCAGCGTTGACCCCCCAGTCGAGAACACTGAAGCTTTCTTT,CSVDPPVENTEAFF
TRBV27,once,TRBJ2-7,TRBD1,TGTGCCAGCAAACCCGGGACAGGGGGAGGAAACGAGCAGTACTTC,CASKPGTGGGNEQYF
TRBV19,.,TRBJ2-1,.,TGTGCCAGTAGCACACTCTCCGCAGGGGGGAAGAACTACAATGAGCAGTTCTTC,CASSTLSAGGKNYNEQFF
TRBV4-2,.,TRBJ2-2,TRBD2,TGTGCCAGCAGCCTCCTAGCGGGGGGGAGTACCGGGGAGCTGTTTTTT,CASSLLAGGSTGELFF
TRBV9,.,TRBJ1-4,.,TGTGCCAGCAGCGTAGGAGGAGCAGCTAATGTAGAAAAACTGTTTTTT,CASSVGGAANVEKLFF
TRBV3-1/TRBV3-2,once,TRBJ1-2,TRBD1,TGTGCCAGCAGCCAAGGGCAGGGGGCCCACTATGGCTACACCTTC,CASSQGQGAHYGYTF
TRBV5-1,.,TRBJ2-1,TRBD1,TGCGCCAGCAGCGTCGGGACAGGGGTTTCCAATGAGCAGTTCTTC,CASSVGTGVSNEQFF
TRBV9,.,TRBJ1-3,.,TGTGCCAGCAGCGTAGGGGGCATAACTGGAAACACCATATATTTT,CASSVGGITGNTIYF
TRBV28,.,TRBJ1-5,TRBD1,TGTGCCGGGACAGGGGGCGCTGGGAGTCAGCCCCAGCATTTT,CAGTGGAGSQPQHF
TRBV28,.,TRBJ1-2,.,TGTGCCAGCGGCGGAGCTAACTATGGCTACACCTTC,CASGGANYGYTF
TRBV14,.,TRBJ2-6,.,TGTGCCAGCAGCCAGGCCCTCGTGAGGCCTGGGGCCAACGTCCTGACTTTC,CASSQALVRPGANVLTF
TRBV6-4,.,TRBJ2-3,TRBD1,TGTGCCAGCAGTCAACAGGGGGCTACAGATACGCAGTATTTT,CASSQQGATDTQYF
TRBV7-3,.,TRBJ2-5,TRBD2,TGTGCCAGCAGCCCCCGGGGGACTAGCGAGACCCAGTACTTC,CASSPRGTSETQYF
TRBV4-2,once,TRBJ1-5,TRBD1,TGTGCCAGCAGTCGGACAGGGGCCGATCAGCCCCAGCATTTT,CASSRTGADQPQHF
TRBV5-1,.,TRBJ1-2,TRBD1,TGCGCCAGCAGCCCCGGACGCGGGACAGGGGACAATGGCTACACCTTC,CASSPGRGTGDNGYTF
TRBV5-4,once,TRBJ2-1,TRBD2,TGTGCCAGCAGCTTGGACGGGGGGGAGCAGTTCTTC,CASSLDGGEQFF
TRBV11-1,.,TRBJ2-2,.,TGTGCCAGCAGCCGCTTGGTCCGGGGGAACACCGGGGAGCTGTTTTTT,CASSRLVRGNTGELFF
TRBV27,.,TRBJ2-2,TRBD1,TGTGCCAGCAGAAGACAGGGTGGCACCGGGGAGCTGTTTTTT,CASRRQGGTGELFF
TRBV27,.,TRBJ2-2,.,TGTGCCAGCAGTTTCTCCGGGGAGCTGTTTTTT,CASSFSGELFF